These 20 T cell receptor beta chains were sequenced from one sample in a study of shared clonotypes between healthy human individuals. Clones were sequenced by immunoSEQ multiplex PCR, and TCRdb holds only the in-frame ones, with some missing. The repertoire includes about 2 million clones, about 95% of them detected once, and 1% to 1.3% sits in the top ten. Cells designated naive CD8 were CD45RO-negative and were positively selected for CCR7, with terminally differentiated effector memory CD45RA+ cells excluded. Sequencing used naive CD8+ T cells sorted from blood. The receptors derive from a man aged 18 to 35 in good health.

This clone has only one observation. V and J are TRBV6-6 and TRBJ2-7; 8 positions match TRBD2. The CDR3 is 13 residues long. The junction had 5 bases not matched to a gene; V was cut back by 8 bases and J by 2 bases. The germline V gene has CDR1 MNHNY and CDR2 SVGAGI (reference sequence). CDR3 nucleotides: TGTGCCAGCCGGGGGGGAGAAGCCTACGAGCAGTACTTC. Its protein product is CASRGGEAYEQYF.

The gene calls are TRBV7-9 and TRBJ2-7; 7 positions agree with TRBD2. This CDR3 has 14 residues. CDR1 and CDR2 from the germline V gene are SEHNR and FQNEAQ (reference sequence). The V and J ends lost 5 bases and 1 base, in that order; junction bases with no gene match: 5. The CDR3, as DNA: TGTGCCAGCAGCCCGTCGGGGGGATCCTACGAGCAGTACTTC. It is translated as CASSPSGGSYEQYF.

The gene calls are TRBV14 and TRBJ2-5; 7 nucleotides line up with TRBD1. After removal of 0 bases from V and 4 bases from J, the junction contained 5 bases not matched to a gene. The germline V gene has CDR1 SGHDN and CDR2 FVKESK. This CDR3 is 15 amino acids long. CDR3 in amino acids: CASSQEARGRETQYF. CDR3 nucleotide sequence: TGTGCCAGCAGCCAAGAGGCAAGGGGGCGAGAGACCCAGTACTTC.

The V and J genes are TRBV6-5 and TRBJ1-2; D ambiguous. The CDR3 sequence is 15 residues long. V shed 2 bases and J shed 4 bases, with 14 bases lying between them. The V gene's germline CDR1 is MNHEY and CDR2 SVGAGI. The CDR3 bases are TGTGCCAGCAGTTACCAAGGGCAGAACCTCTATGGCTACACCTTC. Its translation: CASSYQGQNLYGYTF.

In this sample, this clone turned up once. The genes are TRBV10-3 and TRBJ2-7; weak D call: TRBD1 (5 bases). Germline CDR1 is ENHRY and CDR2 is SYGVKD. The length of the CDR3 is 15 residues. V lost 9 bases, J lost 0 bases, and 18 bases lay in between. The CDR3 protein is CAILPGAGPSYEQYF. As DNA, the CDR3 is TGTGCCATTCTCCCCGGCGCAGGGCCCTCCTACGAGCAGTACTTC.

This chain joins TRBV4-3 and TRBJ2-2; TRBD1 matches at 9 bases. V shed 1 base and J 2 bases; nucleotides not matched to a gene: 8. This CDR3 has 18 amino acids. Germline V CDR1 and CDR2: LGHNA, YSLEER. CDR3 DNA sequence: TGCGCCAGCAGCCAAGGAGGACAGGGGTCCCTCAACACCGGGGAGCTGTTTTTT. It encodes CASSQGGQGSLNTGELFF.

V and J are TRBV30 and TRBJ2-7; 8 bases match TRBD1. J lost 7 bases, V lost 0 bases, and 11 bases had no gene match. This CDR3 has 15 residues. The germline V gene encodes CDR1 GTSNPN and CDR2 SVGIG (reference sequence). For the CDR3, the DNA is TGTGCCTGGAGTGTTAAGGGCAGGGGGCTGGGAGAGCAGTACTTC. It yields the protein CAWSVKGRGLGEQYF.

The rearrangement links TRBV27 to TRBJ2-7; 8 bases are shared with TRBD1. This CDR3 is built from 14 residues. Germline values: CDR1 MNHEY, CDR2 SMNVEV (reference sequence). The junction had 9 bases not matched to a gene; V was cut back by 7 bases and J by 4 bases. The CDR3 loop reads CASNPAGGGYEQYF. In nucleotides, the CDR3 is TGTGCCAGCAACCCAGCAGGGGGCGGGTACGAGCAGTACTTC.

The rearrangement joins TRBV7-9 to TRBJ2-1, with TRBD2 identical over 9 bases. V was clipped by 11 bases and J by 6 bases; unmatched bases: 8. The CDR3 length is 13 residues. Germline assignment: CDR1 SEHNR and CDR2 FQNEAQ (reference sequence). For the CDR3, the DNA is TGTGCCGGTAGCGGGGGCCCCGGCAATGAGCAGTTCTTC. This translates into CAGSGGPGNEQFF.

This chain uses TRBV5-4 with TRBJ2-7, with 7 bases lining up with TRBD2. The CDR3 has 13 residues. Germline CDR1 SGHNT, CDR2 YYREEE (reference sequence). Unmatched junction bases numbered 5, after V lost 4 bases and J lost 4 bases. CDR3 nucleotide sequence: TGTGCCAGCAGCCGACCGGGAGGATACGAGCAGTACTTC. Translation gives CASSRPGGYEQYF.

In DNA form, the CDR3 reads TGTGCCAGCAGCGTAGAGCCTGGGGTAGGCACAGATACGCAGTATTTT. Translated: CASSVEPGVGTDTQYF. This sequence joins TRBV7-9 and TRBJ2-3; D call uncertain. The germline V gene encodes CDR1 SEHNR and CDR2 FQNEAQ (reference sequence). The CDR3 covers 16 residues. Trimming took off 5 bases at V and 1 base at J, with 16 bases between the two ends. The variable domain in full, completed from reference TRBV7-9 and TRBJ2-3, reads DTGVSQNPRHKITKRGQNVTFRCDPISEHNRLYWYRQTLGQGPEFLTYFQNEAQLEKSRLLSDRFSAERPKGSFSTLEIQRTEQGDSAMYLCASSVEPGVGTDTQYFGPGTRLTVL.

This sequence joins TRBV6-5 and TRBJ2-5; a weak D match, TRBD1 (6 bases). The germline gives CDR1 MNHEY, CDR2 SVGAGI. V shed 6 bases and J shed 5 bases, with 16 bases lying between them. CDR3 length: 14 residues. The CDR3 nucleotides read TGTGCCAGCAGCGAAGGACAGTCCGGGGAGACCCAGTACTTC. Protein product: CASSEGQSGETQYF.

The rearrangement uses TRBV30 and TRBJ1-2; D call uncertain. Trimming took off 6 bases at V and 7 bases at J, with 18 bases between the two ends. CDR3 size: 13 residues. Per germline, CDR1 GTSNPN and CDR2 SVGIG (reference sequence). The CDR3 region has the DNA TGTGCCTGTCTCGAGGGCGGCCGGCCTGGCTACACCTTC. Its protein is CACLEGGRPGYTF.

V gene TRBV5-6 combines with J gene TRBJ2-7; 11 bases align to TRBD1. J was trimmed by 5 bases and V by 0 bases; bases with no gene match: 1. The V gene's germline CDR1 is SGHDT and CDR2 YYEEEE. The length of the CDR3 is 14 residues. CDR3 region: CASSLGDRGDEQYF. The DNA for the CDR3 is TGTGCCAGCAGCTTGGGGGACAGGGGGGACGAGCAGTACTTC. The full variable domain, completed using reference TRBV5-6 and TRBJ2-7, is DAGVTQSPTHLIKTRGQQVTLRCSPKSGHDTVSWYQQALGQGPQFIFQYYEEEERQRGNFPDRFSGHQFPNYSSELNVNALLLGDSALYLCASSLGDRGDEQYFGPGTRLTVT.

The chain combines TRBV30 with TRBJ1-1; D is undetermined. Germline CDR1 GTSNPN, CDR2 SVGIG (reference sequence). The CDR3 is 15 amino acids. V was cut by 6 bases and J by 3 bases, with 20 bases left in between. The CDR3 sequence is CACRPTGDGYTEAFF. In DNA, the CDR3 is TGTGCCTGCCGTCCAACCGGCGATGGATACACTGAAGCTTTCTTT.

This sequence joins TRBV2 and TRBJ2-3, with TRBD1 identical over 8 bases. J gave up 2 bases and V 9 bases, and 4 bases lay outside the gene matches. Germline CDR1 SNHLY, CDR2 FYNNEI. CDR3 size: 13 residues. The CDR3 reads CARRDRNTDTQYF. The CDR3 nucleotides read TGTGCCAGGAGGGACAGGAACACAGATACGCAGTATTTT. The complete variable domain, with remaining parts taken from reference TRBV2 and TRBJ2-3, reads EPEVTQTPSHQVTQMGQEVILRCVPISNHLYFYWYRQILGQKVEFLVSFYNNEISEKSEIFDDQFSVERPDGSNFTLKIRSTKLEDSAMYFCARRDRNTDTQYFGPGTRLTVL.

The V gene is TRBV4-1, the J gene TRBJ2-7, with D perhaps being TRBD1 or TRBD2 (5 bases each). With 0 bases removed from V and 6 bases from J, the gap between germline ends came to 12 bases. From germline, CDR1 is MGHRA and CDR2 YSYEKL. The CDR3 has 14 amino acids. CDR3 sequence (DNA): TGCGCCAGCAGCCAAGATGTTGAGGGGCCCGAGCAGTACTTC. Amino acids: CASSQDVEGPEQYF.

The V and J genes are TRBV5-1 and TRBJ2-1; 7 bases fit TRBD2. Per germline, CDR1 SGHRS and CDR2 YFSETQ. The junction had 7 bases not matched to a gene; V was cut back by 4 bases and J by 3 bases. CDR3 size: 15 residues. The DNA of the CDR3 is TGCGCCAGCAGCGCCTCTAGCGGTCTCTACAATGAGCAGTTCTTC. Translation: CASSASSGLYNEQFF.

This chain links TRBV6-6 with TRBJ1-5; D possibly corresponds to TRBD1 (6 bases). V shed 8 bases and J shed 4 bases, with 15 bases lying between them. Looked up from germline, CDR1 is MNHNY and CDR2 is SVGAGI (reference sequence). The CDR3 spans 14 residues. The CDR3: CASWGQGANQPQHF. CDR3 nucleotides: TGTGCCAGCTGGGGGCAGGGCGCTAATCAGCCCCAGCATTTT.

The chain recombines TRBV5-6 with TRBJ2-7, with 9 bases fitting TRBD2. CDR3 size: 18 residues. V was clipped by 2 bases and J by 4 bases; unmatched bases: 16. Germline values: CDR1 SGHDT, CDR2 YYEEEE. The CDR3 nucleotides read TGTGCCAGCAGCTTCCAAAACCTAGTCCTAGCGGGACGATACGAGCAGTACTTC. This encodes CASSFQNLVLAGRYEQYF.